The rows below give T cell receptor beta chains drawn from one sample of a study of T cells of healthy individuals. TCRdb itself ran the 5' RACE reads through MiXCR, one entry per CDR3 protein. The profile shows more than 60,000 distinct CDR3 sequences, 16% of them singletons. Receptors were obtained from a human donor in good health. CDR3s include the opening cysteine and the closing phenylalanine or tryptophan. D genes are given only for firm matches. Clone size, where shown, is once, few, many, or a class for clones that have expanded.

TRBJ2-5,TRBV10-3,.,few,TGTGCCATCAGTGATAAGGGCAGGAACCAGGGGGAGACCCAGTACTTC,CAISDKGRNQGETQYF
TRBJ2-1,TRBV7-3,TRBD2,.,TGTGCCAGCAGCGTGACTAGCGGGAGTGTCAATGAGCAGTTCTTC,CASSVTSGSVNEQFF
TRBJ1-2,TRBV28,TRBD1,few,TGTGCCAGCAGTTGGGACAGGCTCTATGGCTACACCTTC,CASSWDRLYGYTF
TRBJ2-2,TRBV2,TRBD2,.,TGTGCCAGCAAAGGGACTAGCGTTGCCGGGGAGCTGTTTTTT,CASKGTSVAGELFF
TRBJ2-7,TRBV29-1,TRBD2,many,TGCAGCGTTGGTTCGGGAGGGGAGTACGAGCAGTACTTC,CSVGSGGEYEQYF
TRBJ1-5,TRBV6-5,.,.,TGTGCCAGCAGCGAGACATGGGGGAATCAGCCCCAGCATTTT,CASSETWGNQPQHF
TRBJ1-3,TRBV6-1,.,few,TGTGCCAGCAGTAGACAAAGGGGAGCCGGAAACACCATATATTTT,CASSRQRGAGNTIYF
TRBJ2-7,TRBV28,TRBD1,many,TGTGCCAGCAGTCCAACCGGGACAGGGGACTACGAGCAGTACTTC,CASSPTGTGDYEQYF
TRBJ2-5,TRBV5-1,TRBD1,many,TGCGCCAGCAGCTTGACAGGGGGAGAGACCCAGTACTTC,CASSLTGGETQYF
TRBJ1-1,TRBV6-5,.,many,TGTGCCAGCGGTGAAGCTTTCTTT,CASGEAFF
TRBJ1-5,TRBV7-6,.,many,TGTGCCAGCAGCTTCGGGGGCAATCAGCCCCAGCATTTT,CASSFGGNQPQHF
TRBJ2-7,TRBV20-1,TRBD1,.,TGCAGTGCTAGAGATGAGCGCAGACAGGGCTCCTACGAGCAGTACTTC,CSARDERRQGSYEQYF
TRBJ1-1,TRBV7-6,.,.,TGTGCCAGCAGCTTAGACGGGGTAAGGAACACTGAAGCTTTCTTT,CASSLDGVRNTEAFF
TRBJ2-1,TRBV20-1,.,few,TGCAGTGCGCCACGAGGGGGCGGGGGTTACAATGAGCAGTTCTTC,CSAPRGGGGYNEQFF
TRBJ1-2,TRBV5-1,.,few,TGCGCCAGCAGCTTGGACAGCTTTAACTATGGCTACACCTTC,CASSLDSFNYGYTF
TRBJ1-5,TRBV6-6,TRBD1,many,TGTGCCAGCAGTCCTGGGGACAGGATGACCTATCAGCCCCAGCATTTT,CASSPGDRMTYQPQHF
TRBJ2-5,TRBV7-3,.,many,TGTGCCAGCAGCTTAAGTGGGGGAGAAGAGACCCAGTACTTC,CASSLSGGEETQYF
TRBJ2-7,TRBV20-1,.,many,TGCAGTGCTAGAAATTCAGCCTTGACTGGCGAGCAGTACTTC,CSARNSALTGEQYF
TRBJ2-5,TRBV13,.,.,TGTGCCAGCAGCCCCCGACCCTCCCAAGAGACCCAGTACTTC,CASSPRPSQETQYF
TRBJ2-3,TRBV29-1,.,many,TGCAGCGTTGAAGGAAGTGCAGATACGCAGTATTTT,CSVEGSADTQYF
TRBJ1-5,TRBV20-1,.,many,TGCAGTGCTAGAGATCCCACAGGTCTCAATCAGCCCCAGCATTTT,CSARDPTGLNQPQHF
TRBJ2-3,TRBV10-2,.,few,TGCGCCAGCAGTGCACCTGGCACAGATACGCAGTATTTT,CASSAPGTDTQYF
TRBJ2-5,TRBV12-3/TRBV12-4,.,many,TGTGCCAGCAGTTTGACAGCTCCAGAGACCCAGTACTTC,CASSLTAPETQYF
TRBJ2-3,TRBV6-4,.,few,TGTGCCAGCAGTGACGGTAGGATGGGAGAGACAGATACGCAGTATTTT,CASSDGRMGETDTQYF
TRBJ2-5,TRBV2,.,many,TGTGCCAGCAGGGGACAAGAGACCCAGTACTTC,CASRGQETQYF
TRBJ2-3,TRBV28,TRBD2,few,TGTGCCAGCATGTTGCGGGGGGCCGGGATAGATACGCAGTATTTT,CASMLRGAGIDTQYF
TRBJ2-7,TRBV7-6,.,.,TGTGCCAGCAGCTTAGAGAGAACCGAGCAGTACTTC,CASSLERTEQYF
TRBJ2-3,TRBV6-5,TRBD1,.,TGTGCCAGCAGTTACTCGAGTTTCCCCGACAGGGACACAGATACGCAGTATTTT,CASSYSSFPDRDTDTQYF
TRBJ1-2,TRBV28,.,many,TGTGCCAGCAGTGGGGCCAAGCACCGCTATGGCTACACCTTC,CASSGAKHRYGYTF
TRBJ1-5,TRBV12-3/TRBV12-4,.,many,TGTGCCAGCAGTTTAAGAGGGGGGTATAGCAATCAGCCCCAGCATTTT,CASSLRGGYSNQPQHF
TRBJ2-3,TRBV20-1,TRBD2,few,TGCAGTGCTAGCCGGGAGGACAAAGGAGATACGCAGTATTTT,CSASREDKGDTQYF
TRBJ2-7,TRBV7-9,.,few,TGTGCCAGCAGCCCCCAGGTCGGCGAGCAGTACTTC,CASSPQVGEQYF
TRBJ1-2,TRBV29-1,TRBD1,many,TGCAGCGTTCTGGGACAGGTCTATGGCTACACCTTC,CSVLGQVYGYTF
TRBJ1-3,TRBV2,.,.,TGTGCCATCTATACCTCGCCGGGGGACACCATATATTTT,CAIYTSPGDTIYF
TRBJ1-1,TRBV30,.,many,TGTGCCTGGAGTGGACAGCCACACACTGAAGCTTTCTTT,CAWSGQPHTEAFF
TRBJ2-5,TRBV5-5,.,few,TGTGCCAGCAGCTTGTCTGCTGGTACCCAAGAGACCCAGTACTTC,CASSLSAGTQETQYF
TRBJ2-1,TRBV29-1,TRBD1,few,TGCAGCGTTGAAGATAAGGACAGGGTGTTCTTC,CSVEDKDRVFF
TRBJ2-1,TRBV11-2,.,many,TGTGCCAGCAGCTTAGGGTCCGGGACCCAGCAGTTCTTC,CASSLGSGTQQFF
TRBJ2-3,TRBV7-9,.,few,TGTGCCAGCCCCGGCGTAGGTGAGGCTACAGATACGCAGTATTTT,CASPGVGEATDTQYF
TRBJ2-7,TRBV5-1,.,.,TGCGCCAGCAGCTTTAGCCACCTGGGGAGGAACGGCGAGCAGTACTTC,CASSFSHLGRNGEQYF
TRBJ2-1,TRBV5-1,.,few,TGCGCCAGCAGCTTGGGCTATGAGCAGTTCTTC,CASSLGYEQFF
TRBJ2-7,TRBV28,.,many,TGTGCCAGCACCTCCCAACCTCTAGCGAGAACCCACTACGAGCAGTACTTC,CASTSQPLARTHYEQYF
TRBJ1-1,TRBV7-9,.,many,TGTGCCAGCAGCCAACCCGAACACCAGAACACTGAAGCTTTCTTT,CASSQPEHQNTEAFF
TRBJ1-4,TRBV10-3,.,many,TGTGCCATCAAACCCATCGAAAAACTGTTTTTT,CAIKPIEKLFF
TRBJ2-7,TRBV29-1,.,few,TGCAGCGTTGCGAGTCAGGGACGGTCCTACTACGAGCAGTACTTC,CSVASQGRSYYEQYF
TRBJ2-6,TRBV18,.,.,TGTGCCAGCTCACCGCTGGAGTCTGGGGCCAACGTCCTGACTTTC,CASSPLESGANVLTF
TRBJ2-7,TRBV4-2,.,.,TGTGCCAGCAGCCAACCGTCGGTCAGCGAGCAGTACTTC,CASSQPSVSEQYF
TRBJ2-3,TRBV10-3,TRBD1,many,TGTGCCATCAGTAAAGGGGGCGTAACAGATACGCAGTATTTT,CAISKGGVTDTQYF
TRBJ1-2,TRBV12-1,.,.,TGTGCCAGCAGCTCCGGCGAGACTAACTATGGCTACACCTTC,CASSSGETNYGYTF
TRBJ2-3,TRBV7-2,TRBD2,.,TGTGCCAGCAGCTACAGACTAGCGGGAGGGCCAGATACGCAGTATTTT,CASSYRLAGGPDTQYF